A single sample gave rise to the 30 T cell receptor beta chains below, sequenced in a study of T and B cells in COVID-19 patients. From blood, 250-500 ng of genomic DNA served as TRB template. BIOMED2 TRB-A/B primer pools were used in multiplex TRB PCR. One entry per CDR3 protein, called by TCRdb with MiXCR from the multiplex PCR reads. This sample has about 8,400 distinct CDR3 sequences, with about 25% found just once. Sequenced: blood. The receptors derive from a human donor who had recovered from COVID-19.

This rearrangement joins TRBV6-2 or TRBV6-3 to TRBJ1-2; 10 positions agree with TRBD1. This CDR3 comprises 16 residues. Looked up from germline, CDR1 is MNHEY and CDR2 is SVGEGT. J lost 2 bases, V lost 6 bases, and 9 bases had no gene match. The CDR3 nucleotides are TGTGCCAGCAGACCCCGACAGGGGGCGGTCAACTATGGCTACACCTTC. It specifies CASRPRQGAVNYGYTF.

This clonotype showed up just a few times. This rearrangement joins TRBV5-1 to TRBJ2-3, with 7 positions matching TRBD2. Looked up from germline, CDR1 is SGHRS and CDR2 is YFSETQ. V lost 3 bases, J lost 3 bases, and 10 bases stayed unmatched. This CDR3 spans 16 amino acids. CDR3 nucleotide sequence: TGCGCCAGCAGCTCGGGGGGACTCCAAGGGACAGATACGCAGTATTTT. Protein product: CASSSGGLQGTDTQYF.

This clonotype is judged medium-sized (0.01 to 0.1%). The V and J genes are TRBV6-2 or TRBV6-3 and TRBJ2-3, with D unresolved. V lost 4 bases and J lost 6, with 8 bases in between. This CDR3 region has 12 residues. The germline V gene has CDR1 MNHEY and CDR2 SVGEGT. The CDR3 region has the DNA TGTGCCAGCAGTTTGGCCCACGATACGCAGTATTTT. Translation gives CASSLAHDTQYF.

In its sample, this clonotype ranks as medium-sized. The chain has TRBV5-4 and TRBJ2-3; 10 bases fit TRBD1. The V gene end was trimmed by 3 bases and the J gene end by 6 bases; junction bases not matched to a gene: 1. Germline V gene data show CDR1 as SGHNT and CDR2 as YYREEE (reference sequence). This CDR3 is 13 amino acids long. CDR3 sequence reads: CASSWGQGDTQYF. As DNA, the CDR3 is TGTGCCAGCAGCTGGGGACAGGGGGATACGCAGTATTTT.

This chain links TRBV20-1 with TRBJ2-7, with a weak D call TRBD1 (6 bases). There are 15 residues in the CDR3. The germline V gene has CDR1 DFQATT and CDR2 SNEGSKA (reference sequence). With 0 bases removed from V and 3 bases from J, the gap between germline ends came to 15 bases. The CDR3 protein is CSARDGSGANYEQYF. The DNA of the CDR3 is TGCAGTGCTAGAGATGGATCAGGGGCCAACTACGAGCAGTACTTC.

This clonotype is judged medium-sized. The chain combines TRBV5-6 with TRBJ2-5, with TRBD2 matching 10 bases. CDR1 SGHDT and CDR2 YYEEEE come from the germline V gene. The CDR3 is made up of 16 amino acids. The V gene end was trimmed by 4 bases and the J gene end by 1 base; junction bases not matched to a gene: 7. CDR3 sequence (DNA): TGTGCCAGCAGCCAATTAAGGACTAGCGGCCAAGAGACCCAGTACTTC. It encodes CASSQLRTSGQETQYF. Together with reference TRBV5-6 and TRBJ2-5, the CDR3 gives the full variable domain: DAGVTQSPTHLIKTRGQQVTLRCSPKSGHDTVSWYQQALGQGPQFIFQYYEEEERQRGNFPDRFSGHQFPNYSSELNVNALLLGDSALYLCASSQLRTSGQETQYFGPGTRLLVL.

The J gene is TRBJ1-5, the V gene TRBV20-1, with 11 bases aligning to TRBD1. The CDR3 totals 15 residues. Looked up from germline, CDR1 is DFQATT and CDR2 is SNEGSKA (reference sequence). V lost 5 bases and J lost 2; bases outside the gene matches: 5. CDR3: CSAPDRGQGNQPQHF. DNA for the CDR3: TGCAGTGCTCCGGACAGGGGGCAAGGCAATCAGCCCCAGCATTTT.

This clonotype was seen more than once but under ten times. The J gene is TRBJ2-6, the V gene TRBV20-1; D unresolved. The CDR3 length is 15 residues. Trimming left V 3 bases short and J 4 bases short, with 13 bases between. In germline, CDR1 is DFQATT, CDR2 SNEGSKA (reference sequence). The CDR3 sequence: CSASRALAGANVLTF. Here the CDR3 DNA reads TGCAGTGCTAGTAGGGCTCTCGCCGGGGCCAACGTCCTGACTTTC.

This clonotype was picked up one time. The chain is built from TRBV27 and TRBJ2-7, with 9 bases identical to TRBD2. The germline V gene encodes CDR1 MNHEY and CDR2 SMNVEV (reference sequence). Trimming at V came to 4 bases and at J to 3 bases, leaving 1 base not matched to a gene. The CDR3 runs to 13 residues. The CDR3 nucleotides read TGTGCCAGCAGTTCGACTAGCGGCTACGAGCAGTACTTC. Translated: CASSSTSGYEQYF.

Sample share makes this clonotype medium-sized (0.01 to 0.1%). The genes are TRBV6-5 and TRBJ1-3; D perhaps matches TRBD1 (6 bases). V was shortened by 3 bases and J by 0 bases, with 9 bases between the two germline ends. Germline V gives CDR1 MNHEY, CDR2 SVGAGI. The CDR3 is 15 amino acids. CDR3 amino acids: CASSYRGVSGNTIYF. The DNA for the CDR3 is TGTGCCAGCAGTTATAGGGGGGTCTCTGGAAACACCATATATTTT.

The gene calls are TRBV7-9 and TRBJ1-1; 7 nucleotides match TRBD1. V trimming: 5 bases; J trimming: 0 bases; junction bases outside the gene matches: 12. Germline CDR1 reads SEHNR; CDR2 reads FQNEAQ (reference sequence). The CDR3 spans 17 residues. CDR3 coding DNA: TGTGCCAGCAGCCGCAGGGGGGCCTCCCTCATGAACACTGAAGCTTTCTTT. It yields the protein CASSRRGASLMNTEAFF.

The chain combines TRBV29-1 with TRBJ2-7; the match to TRBD1 covers 9 bases. Germline V gives CDR1 SQVTM, CDR2 ANQGSEA. V lost 7 bases to trimming and J lost 6 bases; unmatched junction nucleotides: 25. The CDR3 contains 18 residues. The CDR3 DNA is TGCAGCGGGAGGGAGTGCTCGTTTTCGGGACAGGGCCTTGGCGAGCAGTACTTC. As protein: CSGRECSFSGQGLGEQYF.

The chain joins TRBV20-1 to TRBJ1-1; maybe TRBD1 (6 bases). With 7 bases removed from V and 8 bases from J, the gap between germline ends came to 14 bases. The V gene's germline CDR1 is DFQATT and CDR2 SNEGSKA (reference sequence). The CDR3 has 11 amino acids. CDR3 sequence (DNA): TGCAGTGTTGCCGGGACACGAGAAGCTTTCTTT. As protein: CSVAGTREAFF.

Concerning this clonotype: A much more abundant neighbour one base away suggests this may be a read error. The chain uses TRBV5-4 and TRBJ2-3, with 9 bases fitting TRBD2. Germline-derived CDR1 and CDR2 are SGHNT and YYREEE (reference sequence). The CDR3 consists of 17 residues. The chain's CDR3 is CASSLGRRGGRTDTRYF. The CDR3 DNA reads TGTGCCAGCAGCTTGGGAAGGCGGGGGGGCCGAACAGATACGCGGTATTTT.

This clonotype is judged medium-sized (0.01 to 0.1%). V usage is TRBV6-1 and J usage is TRBJ2-1; D gene uncertain. The CDR3 contains 17 residues. Germline assignment: CDR1 MNHNS and CDR2 SASEGT. V was trimmed by 6 bases and J by 8 bases, leaving 26 bases between them. CDR3 loop: CASSAKSRLQPRDEQFF. CDR3 DNA sequence: TGTGCCAGCAGCGCCAAGTCAAGGCTCCAACCAAGGGATGAGCAGTTCTTC.

About this clonotype itself: Compared with germline, one end of the junction differs, possibly owing to a read error. The rearrangement links TRBV7-7 to TRBJ2-2, with TRBD2 matching 9 bases. CDR3 length: 15 residues. Per the germline V gene, CDR1 is SSHAT and CDR2 is FNYEAQ (reference sequence). The CDR3 nucleotides are TGTGCTAGCAGCCGCGGGGGGGATTCTAACGGGGAGCTGTTTTTT. Protein product: CASSRGGDSNGELFF. The variable domain in full, with the rest retrieved from reference TRBV7-7 and TRBJ2-2, is GAGVSQSPRYKVTKRGQDVTLRCDPISSHATLYWYQQALGQGPEFLTYFNYEAQPDKSGLPSDRFSAERPEGSISTLTIQRTEQRDSAMYRCASSRGGDSNGELFFGEGSRLTVL.

The chain uses TRBV28 and TRBJ2-5; possibly TRBD1 for D (5 bases). The CDR3 covers 14 residues. V lost 5 bases, J lost 2 bases, and 12 bases lay in between. In germline, CDR1 is MDHEN, CDR2 SYDVKM. CDR3 region: CASSQLTVQETQYF. The CDR3 nucleotides read TGTGCCAGCAGTCAGTTGACAGTACAAGAGACCCAGTACTTC.

This clonotype was found a few times. V usage is TRBV5-4 and J usage is TRBJ2-3, with D possibly being TRBD2 (5 bases). Trimming removed 3 bases at V and 4 bases at J, with 12 bases between. Germline lookup yields CDR1 SGHNT and CDR2 YYREEE (reference sequence). The CDR3 has 14 amino acids. CDR3 bases: TGTGCCAGCAGCTCGCCCCCTAGCCCAGATACGCAGTATTTT. Translating gives CASSSPPSPDTQYF.

The sample holds a few counts of this clonotype. The chain couples TRBV5-8 to TRBJ2-5; D unclear. Germline V gene lookup returns CDR1 SGHTS and CDR2 YDEGEE. The CDR3 contains 13 residues. Trimming cost V 1 base and J 4 bases, with 8 bases left between them. CDR3 in DNA: TGTGCCAGCAGCTTGTCAGAGTTAGAGACCCAGTACTTC. As protein: CASSLSELETQYF.

This clonotype has only a few counts. The chain uses TRBV6-2 or TRBV6-3 and TRBJ1-1, with a tentative D call TRBD1 (6 bases). Germline V gives CDR1 MNHEY, CDR2 SVGEGT. CDR3 length: 14 amino acids. V was trimmed by 5 bases and J by 4 bases, leaving 14 bases between them. This CDR3 reads CASSLGGEATEAFF. The CDR3, as DNA: TGTGCCAGCAGTCTAGGGGGGGAGGCCACTGAAGCTTTCTTT.

The chain recombines TRBV29-1 with TRBJ2-7; 8 bases match TRBD1. Germline-derived CDR1 and CDR2 are SQVTM and ANQGSEA. V shed 3 bases and J 4 bases; nucleotides not matched to a gene: 8. CDR3 length equals 14 residues. CDR3 region: CSVDGQGGVYEQYF. CDR3 DNA sequence: TGCAGCGTTGATGGACAGGGAGGCGTTTACGAGCAGTACTTC.

CDR3 amino acids: CSALQGIRRAFF. The CDR3, as DNA: TGCAGTGCTTTACAGGGAATTCGGAGAGCTTTCTTT. This chain connects TRBV20-1 to TRBJ1-1, with D possibly matching TRBD1 (6 bases). This CDR3 has 12 amino acids. Per the germline V gene, CDR1 is DFQATT and CDR2 is SNEGSKA (reference sequence). Deletions cut 5 bases from V and 10 bases from J, with 17 bases between.

This clonotype was detected only a few times. V usage is TRBV7-9 and J usage is TRBJ2-3; D gene unclear. With 5 bases removed from V and 0 bases from J, the gap between germline ends came to 9 bases. This CDR3 comprises 14 residues. CDR1 SEHNR and CDR2 FQNEAQ come from the germline V gene (reference sequence). The CDR3 nucleotides are TGTGCCAGCAGCAACATACCTAGCACAGATACGCAGTATTTT. This encodes CASSNIPSTDTQYF. The full variable domain, completed using reference TRBV7-9 and TRBJ2-3, is DTGVSQNPRHKITKRGQNVTFRCDPISEHNRLYWYRQTLGQGPEFLTYFQNEAQLEKSRLLSDRFSAERPKGSFSTLEIQRTEQGDSAMYLCASSNIPSTDTQYFGPGTRLTVL.

Sample share makes this clonotype medium-sized (0.01 to 0.1%). The chain couples TRBV6-2 or TRBV6-3 to TRBJ2-5; 9 bases match TRBD2. V lost 4 bases to trimming and J lost 4 bases; unmatched junction nucleotides: 1. The length of the CDR3 is 13 residues. Per the germline V gene, CDR1 is MNHEY and CDR2 is SVGEGT. CDR3 nucleotide sequence: TGTGCCAGCAGTTTGCGGGGGGGAGAGACCCAGTACTTC. It codes for CASSLRGGETQYF.

This clonotype is medium-sized (0.01 to 0.1%) in the sample. CDR3 region: CASSLDSYEQYF. In DNA, the CDR3 is TGTGCCAGCAGCCTGGACTCCTACGAGCAGTACTTC. V is TRBV11-1 and J is TRBJ2-7, with no clear D. V dropped 5 bases and J dropped 0 bases, with 5 bases sitting between them. This CDR3 contains 12 residues. Germline V gene data show CDR1 as SGHAT and CDR2 as FQDESV (reference sequence).

In regard to this clonotype: The conserved phenylalanine or tryptophan is not found at the CDR3 terminus, so this likely reflects a read error. It is unclear where the CDR3 begins or ends on the DNA, so no DNA is shown, and the CDR3 is as TCRdb lists it. The rearrangement uses TRBV6-5 and TRBJ1-4; the D call in the table, TRBD1, was not verified against the DNA. The CDR3 totals 15 residues, both ends included. Germline values: CDR1 MNHEY, CDR2 SVGAGI. The CDR3 sequence: CASTSSGTGNEKRFV.

This chain links TRBV29-1 with TRBJ2-7; 8 nucleotides align to TRBD1. Germline-derived CDR1 and CDR2 are SQVTM and ANQGSEA. V shed 7 bases and J 3 bases; nucleotides not matched to a gene: 8. The CDR3 covers 13 residues. The CDR3 reads CSALTGEVYEQYF. The CDR3 nucleotides read TGCAGCGCCCTGACAGGGGAGGTCTACGAGCAGTACTTC.

By proportion, this clonotype is medium-sized. The V gene is TRBV6-5, the J gene TRBJ1-2; maybe TRBD1 (6 bases). The germline gives CDR1 MNHEY, CDR2 SVGAGI. The CDR3 loop spans 15 amino acids. The V end lost 0 bases, the J end lost 5 bases, and 13 bases lay between the germline ends. CDR3 coding DNA: TGTGCCAGCAGTTACTCGCTTGGACAGACGTATGGCTACACCTTC. Amino acid sequence: CASSYSLGQTYGYTF.

This rearrangement joins TRBV20-1 to TRBJ2-7, with D possibly being TRBD2 (5 bases). The V end lost 2 bases, the J end lost 3 bases, and 8 bases lay between the germline ends. CDR3 length: 12 amino acids. Germline V gene lookup returns CDR1 DFQATT and CDR2 SNEGSKA (reference sequence). CDR3: CSARLADYEQYF. The CDR3 DNA sequence: TGCAGTGCTAGACTAGCTGACTACGAGCAGTACTTC.

A remark on this clonotype: A much larger clone differs from this one at a single base, so this may be a read error. The V and J genes are TRBV6-5 and TRBJ2-5; D perhaps matches TRBD1 (6 bases). CDR3 length: 15 residues. Deletions cut 11 bases from V and 4 bases from J, with 23 bases between. Germline assignment: CDR1 MNHEY and CDR2 SVGAGI. The CDR3 nucleotides read TGTGCCGCCAGTTCGGACAGCGGAACGCGAGAGACCCAGTACTTC. Translating gives CAASSDSGTRETQYF.